These T cell receptor beta chains were read from a single sample in a study of blood T cell repertoires in COVID-19. The assay was immunoSEQ multiplex PCR, and TCRdb's table has in-frame clones only and misses some. The table includes some 93,000 clones, about 85% detected once. The sequenced material came from peripheral blood. These receptors came from a man aged 55 to 70 with acute or convalescent COVID-19. Each CDR3 is given with its conserved first and last residue. Size values are once, few and many counts, or a class for expanded clones, and some rows have none.

J gene | clone size | V gene | CDR3 protein
TRBJ1-4 | once | TRBV30 | CAWSMEMIANEKLFF
TRBJ1-3 | - | TRBV7-2 | CASSFLGNTIYF
TRBJ1-1 | - | TRBV4-3 | CASSQDSARGLAFF
TRBJ1-3 | - | TRBV5-1 | CASSLGGHSGNTIYF
TRBJ1-2 | - | TRBV5-1 | CASTKRQGVYGYTF
TRBJ1-1 | - | TRBV7-9 | CASSYRVNTEAFF
TRBJ1-3 | once | TRBV9 | CASSPRGRTIYF
TRBJ2-3 | once | TRBV5-4 | CASSFERLAADTQYF
TRBJ1-5 | few | TRBV18 | CASSRGLNQPQHF
TRBJ2-4 | - | TRBV19 | CASSTPGGSGRAGDKNIQYF
TRBJ1-2 | - | TRBV14 | CASSQDTRGRLGYGYTF
TRBJ1-1 | once | TRBV4-1 | CASSPGQGANTEAFF
TRBJ2-7 | - | TRBV5-1 | CASSLPGQIYEQYF
TRBJ2-4 | - | TRBV3-1/TRBV3-2 | CASSQDWSTKNIQYF
TRBJ2-7 | - | TRBV3-1/TRBV3-2 | CASSLLASRPYEQYF
TRBJ2-5 | - | TRBV12-3/TRBV12-4 | CASSLPGGQTQYF
TRBJ1-2 | - | TRBV19 | CASVPQGVLGGYTF
TRBJ2-7 | - | TRBV6-5 | CASRRRTSGLYEQYF
TRBJ2-1 | - | TRBV4-1 | CASSPEGPYNEQFF
TRBJ2-2 | - | TRBV5-1 | CASSLGQSTGELFF
TRBJ2-3 | - | TRBV5-1 | CASSLERLAGRTDTQYF
TRBJ2-5 | once | TRBV9 | CASSPGLAGGMSRETQYF
TRBJ2-7 | - | TRBV30 | CAWTRGAGGSYEQYF
TRBJ2-3 | once | TRBV29-1 | CSVFLAGGLAQYF
TRBJ1-1 | - | TRBV19 | CASSRQGLDTEAFF
TRBJ2-7 | - | TRBV5-6 | CASSLAPTYEQYF
TRBJ2-7 | - | TRBV13 | CASSRLQASYEQYF
TRBJ2-5 | - | TRBV4-2 | CASSLLTGEETQYF
TRBJ2-7 | - | TRBV10-2 | CASSERTGGYEQYF
TRBJ2-7 | - | TRBV11-2 | CASSTPGRPYEQYF
TRBJ2-1 | few | TRBV5-4 | CASSQRDWSSYNEQFF
TRBJ2-3 | - | TRBV18 | CASSTQGQDTQYF
TRBJ2-5 | - | TRBV7-9 | CASSLGQAAYQETQYF
TRBJ2-1 | - | TRBV5-1 | CASSPSRLEGHEQFF
TRBJ2-7 | - | TRBV7-6 | CASSPSTVAAQQYF
TRBJ2-1 | - | TRBV2 | CASSEVSGGPRNEQFF
TRBJ1-1 | - | TRBV6-1 | CASSEGQGNTEAFF
TRBJ2-7 | - | TRBV19 | CASSTGTSTRYEQYF
TRBJ2-3 | - | TRBV7-9 | CASSSSGGGPTDTQYF
TRBJ1-5 | once | TRBV30 | CAWSGGVNSNQPQHF
TRBJ2-2 | - | TRBV7-2 | CASSPKGLAGDPGELFF
TRBJ2-7 | - | TRBV7-8 | CASKPASGTYEQYF
TRBJ2-2 | once | TRBV4-3 | CASSLGLAGAPNTGELFF
TRBJ2-5 | - | TRBV7-6 | CASSLDRNQETQYF
TRBJ2-5 | - | TRBV7-9 | CASSPRRTGEQETQYF
TRBJ2-2 | - | TRBV21-1 | CASSKSAREPAGELFF
TRBJ2-7 | - | TRBV6-2/TRBV6-3 | CASSSRLAGGPNEQYF
TRBJ1-5 | - | TRBV10-3 | CAISESRTGGNQPQHF
TRBJ1-4 | - | TRBV30 | CAWNRQGHVNEKLFF
TRBJ1-6 | - | TRBV18 | CASSPGTAPLHF
TRBJ2-5 | - | TRBV5-4 | CASSSDWIQETQYF
TRBJ1-2 | - | TRBV3-1/TRBV3-2 | CASSQRGRIYGYTF
TRBJ2-7 | - | TRBV30 | CAWSVLPDTVFYEQYF
TRBJ2-7 | - | TRBV5-1 | CASSPSGTGLHEQYF
TRBJ2-1 | - | TRBV25-1 | CASSELSSGTFNEQFF
TRBJ2-5 | - | TRBV4-3 | CASSGGLAGLPETQYF
TRBJ2-7 | - | TRBV29-1 | CSVEVGATDYEQYF
TRBJ1-5 | few | TRBV2 | CASGPGIGNQPQHF
TRBJ2-7 | - | TRBV11-2 | CASSPKNEQYF